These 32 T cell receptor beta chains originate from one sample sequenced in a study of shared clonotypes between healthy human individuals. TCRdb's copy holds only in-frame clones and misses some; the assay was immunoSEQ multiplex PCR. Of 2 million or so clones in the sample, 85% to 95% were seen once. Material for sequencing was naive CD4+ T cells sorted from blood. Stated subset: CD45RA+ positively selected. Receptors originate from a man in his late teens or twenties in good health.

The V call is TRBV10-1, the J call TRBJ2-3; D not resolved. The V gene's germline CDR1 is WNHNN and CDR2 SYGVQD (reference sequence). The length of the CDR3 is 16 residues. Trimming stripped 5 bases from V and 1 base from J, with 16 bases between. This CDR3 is CASSLSPALGTDTQYF. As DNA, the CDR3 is TGCGCCAGCAGTCTCTCTCCGGCCCTGGGCACAGATACGCAGTATTTT.

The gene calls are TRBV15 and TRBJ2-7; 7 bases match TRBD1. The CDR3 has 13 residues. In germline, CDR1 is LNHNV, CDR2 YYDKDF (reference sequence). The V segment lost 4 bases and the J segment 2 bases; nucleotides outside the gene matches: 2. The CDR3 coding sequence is TGTGCCACCAGCATCCAGGGGGCCTACGAGCAGTACTTC. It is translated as CATSIQGAYEQYF.

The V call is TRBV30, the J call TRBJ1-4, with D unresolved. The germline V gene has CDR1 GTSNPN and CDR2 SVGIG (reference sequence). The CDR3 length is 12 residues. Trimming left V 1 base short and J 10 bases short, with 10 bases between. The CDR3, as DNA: TGTGCCTGGAGTGCCGGGAGCGGAAAACTGTTTTTT. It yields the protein CAWSAGSGKLFF.

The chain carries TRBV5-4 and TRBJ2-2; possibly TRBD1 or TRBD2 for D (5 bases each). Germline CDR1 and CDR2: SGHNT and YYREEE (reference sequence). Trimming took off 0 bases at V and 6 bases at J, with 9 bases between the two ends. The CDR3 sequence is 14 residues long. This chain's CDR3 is CASSLVGGSGELFF. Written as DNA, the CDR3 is TGTGCCAGCAGCTTGGTTGGGGGTTCCGGGGAGCTGTTTTTT.

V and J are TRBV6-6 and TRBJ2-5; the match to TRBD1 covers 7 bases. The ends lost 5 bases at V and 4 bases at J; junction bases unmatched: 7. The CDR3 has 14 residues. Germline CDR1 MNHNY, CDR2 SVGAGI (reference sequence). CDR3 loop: CASSPTGVGETQYF. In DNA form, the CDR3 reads TGTGCCAGCAGTCCCACAGGGGTGGGAGAGACCCAGTACTTC.

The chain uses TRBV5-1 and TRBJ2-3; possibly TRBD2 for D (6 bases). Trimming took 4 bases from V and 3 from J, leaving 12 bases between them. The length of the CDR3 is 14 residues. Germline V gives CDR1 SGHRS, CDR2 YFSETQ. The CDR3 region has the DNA TGCGCCAGCAGCATCGGGACTTATACAGATACGCAGTATTTT. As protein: CASSIGTYTDTQYF. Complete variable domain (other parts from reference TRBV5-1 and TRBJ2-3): KAGVTQTPRYLIKTRGQQVTLSCSPISGHRSVSWYQQTPGQGLQFLFEYFSETQRNKGNFPGRFSGRQFSNSRSEMNVSTLELGDSALYLCASSIGTYTDTQYFGPGTRLTVL.

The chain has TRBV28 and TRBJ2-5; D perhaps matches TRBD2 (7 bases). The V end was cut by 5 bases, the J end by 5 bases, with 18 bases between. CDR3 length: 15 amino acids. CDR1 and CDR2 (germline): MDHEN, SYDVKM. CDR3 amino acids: CASSPPRGAKETQYF. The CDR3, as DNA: TGTGCCAGCAGTCCGCCCCGGGGGGCCAAGGAGACCCAGTACTTC.

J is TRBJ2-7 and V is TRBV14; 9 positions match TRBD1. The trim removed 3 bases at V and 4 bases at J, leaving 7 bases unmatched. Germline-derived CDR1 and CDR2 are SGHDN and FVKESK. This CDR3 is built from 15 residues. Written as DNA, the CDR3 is TGTGCCAGCAGCCATTCCGGGACAGGGAATTACGAGCAGTACTTC. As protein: CASSHSGTGNYEQYF.

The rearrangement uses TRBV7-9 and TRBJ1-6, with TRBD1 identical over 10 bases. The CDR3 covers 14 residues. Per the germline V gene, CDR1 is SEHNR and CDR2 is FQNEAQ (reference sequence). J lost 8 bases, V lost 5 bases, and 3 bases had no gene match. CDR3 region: CASSGDRGDSPLHF. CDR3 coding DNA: TGTGCCAGCAGCGGGGACAGGGGAGATTCACCCCTCCACTTT.

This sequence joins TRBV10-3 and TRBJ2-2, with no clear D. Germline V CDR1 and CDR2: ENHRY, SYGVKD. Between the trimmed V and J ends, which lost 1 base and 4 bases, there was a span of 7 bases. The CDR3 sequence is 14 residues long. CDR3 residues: CAISEFESTGELFF. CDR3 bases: TGTGCCATCAGTGAGTTTGAGAGCACCGGGGAGCTGTTTTTT.

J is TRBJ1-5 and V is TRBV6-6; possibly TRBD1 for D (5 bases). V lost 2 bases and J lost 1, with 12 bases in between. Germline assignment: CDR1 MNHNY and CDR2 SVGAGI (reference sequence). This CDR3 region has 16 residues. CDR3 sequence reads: CASSYPGLVSNQPQHF. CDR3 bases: TGTGCCAGCAGTTACCCAGGGCTGGTCAGCAATCAGCCCCAGCATTTT.

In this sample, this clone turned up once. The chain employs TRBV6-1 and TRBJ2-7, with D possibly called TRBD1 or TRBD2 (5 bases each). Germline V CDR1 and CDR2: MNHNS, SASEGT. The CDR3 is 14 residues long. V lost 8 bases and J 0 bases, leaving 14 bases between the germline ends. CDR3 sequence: CASRRQRSSYEQYF. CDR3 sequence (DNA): TGTGCCAGCCGAAGACAGCGGAGCTCCTACGAGCAGTACTTC.

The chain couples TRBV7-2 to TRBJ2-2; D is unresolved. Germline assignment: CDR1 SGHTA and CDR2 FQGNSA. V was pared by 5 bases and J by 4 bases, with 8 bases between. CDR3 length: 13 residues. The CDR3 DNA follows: TGTGCCAGCAGCCCCTTTACCACCGGGGAGCTGTTTTTT. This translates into CASSPFTTGELFF.

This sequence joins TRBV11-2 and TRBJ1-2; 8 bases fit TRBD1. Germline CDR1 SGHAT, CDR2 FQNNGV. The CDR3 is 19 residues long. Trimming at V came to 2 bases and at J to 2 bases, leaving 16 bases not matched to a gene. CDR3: CASSLRPRTGLEGNYGYTF. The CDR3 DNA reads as TGTGCCAGCAGCTTAAGGCCAAGGACAGGGCTGGAGGGGAACTATGGCTACACCTTC.

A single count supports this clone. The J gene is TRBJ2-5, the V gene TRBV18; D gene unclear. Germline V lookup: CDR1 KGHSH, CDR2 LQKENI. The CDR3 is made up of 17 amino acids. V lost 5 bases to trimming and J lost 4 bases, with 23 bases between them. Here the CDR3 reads CASSSYMELPPGETQYF. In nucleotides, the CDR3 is TGTGCCAGCTCATCATACATGGAATTACCCCCGGGAGAGACCCAGTACTTC.

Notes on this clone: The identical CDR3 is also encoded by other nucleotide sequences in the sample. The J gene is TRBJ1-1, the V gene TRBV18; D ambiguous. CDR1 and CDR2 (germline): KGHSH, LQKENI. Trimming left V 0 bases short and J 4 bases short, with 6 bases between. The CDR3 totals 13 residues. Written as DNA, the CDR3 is TGTGCCAGCTCACCACCTCGGGGCACTGAAGCTTTCTTT. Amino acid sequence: CASSPPRGTEAFF.

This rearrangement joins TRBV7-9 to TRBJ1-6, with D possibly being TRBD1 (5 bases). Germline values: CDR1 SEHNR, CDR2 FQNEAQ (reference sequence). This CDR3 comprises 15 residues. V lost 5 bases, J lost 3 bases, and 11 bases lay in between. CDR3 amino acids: CASSVGTDYNSPLHF. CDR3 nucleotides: TGTGCCAGCAGCGTAGGGACGGACTATAATTCACCCCTCCACTTT.

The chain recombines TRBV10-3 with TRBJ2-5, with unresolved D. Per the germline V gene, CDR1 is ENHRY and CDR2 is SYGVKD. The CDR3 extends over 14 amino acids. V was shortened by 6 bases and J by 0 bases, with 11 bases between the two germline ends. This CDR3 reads CAIRMGRDQETQYF. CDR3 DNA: TGTGCCATCAGAATGGGCAGAGACCAAGAGACCCAGTACTTC.

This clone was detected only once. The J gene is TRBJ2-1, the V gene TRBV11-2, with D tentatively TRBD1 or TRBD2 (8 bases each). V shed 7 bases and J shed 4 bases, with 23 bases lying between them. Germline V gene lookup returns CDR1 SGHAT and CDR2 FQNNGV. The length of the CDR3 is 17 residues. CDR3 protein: CASIPGGVSGGYNEQFF. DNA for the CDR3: TGTGCCAGCATCCCAGGGGGCGTCTCGGGAGGGTACAATGAGCAGTTCTTC.

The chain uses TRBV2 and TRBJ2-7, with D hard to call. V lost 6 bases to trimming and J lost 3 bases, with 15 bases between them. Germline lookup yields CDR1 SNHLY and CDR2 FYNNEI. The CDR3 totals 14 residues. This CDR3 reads CASRPRQVGYEQYF. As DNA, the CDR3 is TGTGCCAGCAGACCTCGGCAGGTAGGCTACGAGCAGTACTTC. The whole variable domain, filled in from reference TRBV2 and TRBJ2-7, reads EPEVTQTPSHQVTQMGQEVILRCVPISNHLYFYWYRQILGQKVEFLVSFYNNEISEKSEIFDDQFSVERPDGSNFTLKIRSTKLEDSAMYFCASRPRQVGYEQYFGPGTRLTVT.

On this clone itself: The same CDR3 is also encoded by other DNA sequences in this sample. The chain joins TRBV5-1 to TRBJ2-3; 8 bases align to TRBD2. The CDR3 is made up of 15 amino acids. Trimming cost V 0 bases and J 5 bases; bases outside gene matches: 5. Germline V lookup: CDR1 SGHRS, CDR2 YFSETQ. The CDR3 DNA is TGCGCCAGCAGCTTGGGGCTAGCGGGTGGAGATACGCAGTATTTT. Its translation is CASSLGLAGGDTQYF.

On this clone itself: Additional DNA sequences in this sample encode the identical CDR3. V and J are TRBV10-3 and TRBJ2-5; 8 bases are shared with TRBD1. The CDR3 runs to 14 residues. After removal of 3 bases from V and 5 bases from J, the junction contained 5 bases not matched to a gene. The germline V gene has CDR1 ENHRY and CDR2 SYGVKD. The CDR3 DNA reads TGTGCCATCAGTGAAGCAGGGGGCCGGGAGACCCAGTACTTC. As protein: CAISEAGGRETQYF.

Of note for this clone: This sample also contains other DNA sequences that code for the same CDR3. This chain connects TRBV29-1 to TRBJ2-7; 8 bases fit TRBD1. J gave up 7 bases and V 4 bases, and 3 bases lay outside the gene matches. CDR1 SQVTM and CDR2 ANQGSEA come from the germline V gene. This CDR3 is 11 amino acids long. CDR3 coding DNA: TGCAGCGTTGGGACAGGGTTTGAGCAGTACTTC. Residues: CSVGTGFEQYF.

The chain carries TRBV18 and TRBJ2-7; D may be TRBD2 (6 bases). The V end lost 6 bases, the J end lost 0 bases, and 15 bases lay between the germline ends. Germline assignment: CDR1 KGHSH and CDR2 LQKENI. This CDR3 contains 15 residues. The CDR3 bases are TGTGCCAGCTCTCAGAGCGGGTTAGGCTCCTACGAGCAGTACTTC. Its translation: CASSQSGLGSYEQYF.

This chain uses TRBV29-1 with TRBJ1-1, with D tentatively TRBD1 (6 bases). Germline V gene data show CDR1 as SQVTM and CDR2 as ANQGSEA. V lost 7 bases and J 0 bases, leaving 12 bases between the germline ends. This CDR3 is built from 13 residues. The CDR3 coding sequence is TGCAGCGCAGTCGACAGGATGAACACTGAAGCTTTCTTT. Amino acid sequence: CSAVDRMNTEAFF.

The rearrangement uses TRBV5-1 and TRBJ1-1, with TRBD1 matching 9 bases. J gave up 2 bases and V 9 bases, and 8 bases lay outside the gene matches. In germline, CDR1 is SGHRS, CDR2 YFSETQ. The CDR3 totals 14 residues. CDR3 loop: CATGTGKINTEAFF. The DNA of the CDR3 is TGCGCCACCGGGACAGGGAAAATTAACACTGAAGCTTTCTTT. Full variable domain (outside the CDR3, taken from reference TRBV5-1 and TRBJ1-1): KAGVTQTPRYLIKTRGQQVTLSCSPISGHRSVSWYQQTPGQGLQFLFEYFSETQRNKGNFPGRFSGRQFSNSRSEMNVSTLELGDSALYLCATGTGKINTEAFFGQGTRLTVV.

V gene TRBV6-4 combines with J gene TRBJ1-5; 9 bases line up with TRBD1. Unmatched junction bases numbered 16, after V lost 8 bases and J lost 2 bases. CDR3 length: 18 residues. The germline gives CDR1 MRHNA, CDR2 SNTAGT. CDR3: CASSLGDRAGGRNQPQHF. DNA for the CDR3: TGTGCCAGCTCGCTCGGGGACAGGGCCGGAGGTCGCAATCAGCCCCAGCATTTT.

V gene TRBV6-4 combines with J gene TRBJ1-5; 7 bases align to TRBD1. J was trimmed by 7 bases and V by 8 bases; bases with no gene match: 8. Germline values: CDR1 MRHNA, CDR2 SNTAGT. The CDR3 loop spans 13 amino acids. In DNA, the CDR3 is TGTGCCAGCGATCAGGGGGGTGAACAGCCCCAGCATTTT. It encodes CASDQGGEQPQHF.

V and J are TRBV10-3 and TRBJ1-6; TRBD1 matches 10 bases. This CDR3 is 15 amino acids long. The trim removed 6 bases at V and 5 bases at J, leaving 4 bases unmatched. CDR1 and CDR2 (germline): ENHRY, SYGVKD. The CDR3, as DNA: TGTGCCATCAGCCCGACAGGGGGCGATAATTCACCCCTCCACTTT. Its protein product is CAISPTGGDNSPLHF.

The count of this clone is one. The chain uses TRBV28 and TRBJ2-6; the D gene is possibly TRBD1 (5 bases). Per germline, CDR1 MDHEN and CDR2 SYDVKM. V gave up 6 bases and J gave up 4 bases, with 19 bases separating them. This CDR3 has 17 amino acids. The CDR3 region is CASSSDGAPRGANVLTF. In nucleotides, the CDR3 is TGTGCCAGCAGCTCCGATGGGGCACCTAGAGGGGCCAACGTCCTGACTTTC.

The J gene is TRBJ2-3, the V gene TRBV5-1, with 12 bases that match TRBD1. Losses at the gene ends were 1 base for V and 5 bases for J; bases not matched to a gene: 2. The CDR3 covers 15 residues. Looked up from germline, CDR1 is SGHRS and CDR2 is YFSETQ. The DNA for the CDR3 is TGCGCCAGCAGCTTGTGGGACAGGGGGCAAGATACGCAGTATTTT. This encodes CASSLWDRGQDTQYF.

CDR3 sequence: CASSVLSGNQPQHF. For the CDR3, the DNA is TGTGCCAGCAGCGTCCTCTCGGGCAATCAGCCCCAGCATTTT. The chain couples TRBV2 to TRBJ1-5; D is undetermined. V lost 6 bases, J lost 2 bases, and 11 bases lay in between. Germline CDR1 and CDR2: SNHLY and FYNNEI. The CDR3 spans 14 residues.